A single sample gave rise to the 24 T cell receptor beta chains below, sequenced in a study of human T cells and chemical hapten exposure. TCRdb re-derived calls from the RACE reads in MiXCR, one entry per CDR3 protein. Of about 380,000 distinct CDR3 sequences listed, more than 4.5% are singletons. Time point here: patch test 1, 2 weeks after DPC sensitization. The treatment: therapeutic diphenylcyclopropenone sensitization with weekly scalp DPC. The sample in question was whole blood, obtained in connection with sensitization to the hapten diphenylcyclopropenone (DPC). These TCRs come from a woman between 45 and 65 years old with alopecia areata. Some clones in this sample may be carry-over from other donors' samples.

This clonotype was recorded at least ten times. This sequence joins TRBV10-3 and TRBJ2-3; D remains unclear. The V end lost 2 bases, the J end lost 4 bases, and 4 bases lay between the germline ends. This CDR3 is built from 12 residues. In germline, CDR1 is ENHRY, CDR2 SYGVKD. The CDR3 sequence is CAISERSDTQYF. The CDR3 coding sequence is TGTGCCATCAGTGAGCGTTCAGATACGCAGTATTTT.

This clonotype has a handful of counts. V and J are TRBV6-5 and TRBJ2-1, with TRBD2 matching 8 bases. Germline CDR1 MNHEY, CDR2 SVGAGI. This CDR3 is 15 amino acids long. V dropped 4 bases and J dropped 5; count of bases not matched to a gene: 7. CDR3 in DNA: TGTGCCAGCAGTTTAGCGGGACTAAACGACAATGAGCAGTTCTTC. Protein: CASSLAGLNDNEQFF.

The chain carries TRBV5-4 and TRBJ2-5, with D possibly being TRBD1 (5 bases). The germline CDR1 and CDR2 sequences are SGHNT and YYREEE (reference sequence). V was clipped by 1 base and J by 7 bases, with 20 bases between them. There are 16 residues in the CDR3. CDR3 region: CASSLPPLQGKGTQYF. Written as DNA, the CDR3 is TGTGCCAGCAGCTTGCCCCCCCTCCAGGGCAAGGGGACCCAGTACTTC.

This clonotype showed up just a few times. The V and J genes are TRBV9 and TRBJ2-7, with 12 bases matching TRBD2. Germline assignment: CDR1 SGDLS and CDR2 YYNGEE. V was clipped by 4 bases and J by 5 bases; unmatched bases: 7. This CDR3 comprises 15 residues. As DNA, the CDR3 is TGTGCCAGCAGCCCTTGGACTAGCGGGGTAAACGAGCAGTACTTC. Translated, it gives CASSPWTSGVNEQYF. The full variable domain, with the rest looked up from reference TRBV9 and TRBJ2-7, is DSGVTQTPKHLITATGQRVTLRCSPRSGDLSVYWYQQSLDQGLQFLIQYYNGEERAKGNILERFSAQQFPDLHSELNLSSLELGDSALYFCASSPWTSGVNEQYFGPGTRLTVT.

This clonotype was seen repeatedly, ten times or more. The J gene is TRBJ2-1, the V gene TRBV20-1; the D call may be TRBD1 or TRBD2 (5 bases each). From germline, CDR1 is DFQATT and CDR2 SNEGSKA (reference sequence). V gave up 5 bases and J gave up 7 bases, with 24 bases separating them. There are 16 residues in the CDR3. CDR3: CSAQTPGRTTGNEQFF. For the CDR3, the DNA is TGCAGTGCTCAGACCCCGGGACGTACCACGGGGAATGAGCAGTTCTTC.

This clonotype was recorded a few times. CDR3 coding DNA: TGTGCCACCAGTGATCCAGGGAGGTCGGGCTACACCTTC. It specifies CATSDPGRSGYTF. This rearrangement joins TRBV24-1 to TRBJ1-2, with D perhaps matching TRBD1 (5 bases). CDR3 length: 13 residues. Germline lookup yields CDR1 KGHDR and CDR2 SFDVKD. Trimming cost V 3 bases and J 8 bases, with 12 bases left between them.

The chain has TRBV18 and TRBJ1-4; 7 bases match TRBD1. There are 12 residues in the CDR3. Trimming at V came to 3 bases and at J to 11 bases, leaving 3 bases not matched to a gene. The V gene's germline CDR1 is KGHSH and CDR2 LQKENI. The CDR3 nucleotides are TGTGCCAGCTCACCTACAGGGGCGAAACTGTTTTTT. It specifies CASSPTGAKLFF.

This clonotype was detected many times. The rearrangement uses TRBV9 and TRBJ1-2; D is perhaps TRBD1 (6 bases). The CDR3 has 13 residues. Germline V gene data show CDR1 as SGDLS and CDR2 as YYNGEE. Trimming stripped 4 bases from V and 7 bases from J, with 14 bases between. In DNA form, the CDR3 reads TGTGCCAGCAGCCGCTCCCGGGGGCCTGGCTACACCTTC. Amino acids: CASSRSRGPGYTF.

This clonotype has only a few counts. J is TRBJ2-5 and V is TRBV20-1, with D unresolved. This CDR3 spans 12 amino acids. V gave up 6 bases and J gave up 4 bases, with 12 bases separating them. The germline CDR1 and CDR2 sequences are DFQATT and SNEGSKA (reference sequence). As DNA, the CDR3 is TGCAGTGCCGGACGCCGAGGAGAGACCCAGTACTTC. It specifies CSAGRRGETQYF.

The gene calls are TRBV12-3 or TRBV12-4 and TRBJ1-6, with D possibly TRBD1 on 6 matching bases. The V gene lost 5 bases and the J gene lost 10 bases, with 12 bases spanning the gap. This CDR3 has 13 amino acids. The CDR3 reads CASSGQTGSPLHF. The DNA of the CDR3 is TGTGCCAGCAGTGGACAGACGGGGTCACCCCTCCACTTT.

This clonotype was counted at least ten times. The chain employs TRBV20-1 and TRBJ1-1; 9 nucleotides align to TRBD1. This CDR3 comprises 15 residues. J lost 2 bases, V lost 1 base, and 5 bases had no gene match. Germline loops: CDR1 DFQATT, CDR2 SNEGSKA (reference sequence). This chain's CDR3 is CSARGTGEGNTEAFF. The CDR3 bases are TGCAGTGCTAGAGGGACAGGGGAGGGCAACACTGAAGCTTTCTTT.

This clonotype has a handful of counts. The V call is TRBV12-3 or TRBV12-4, the J call TRBJ1-1; D call uncertain. This CDR3 has 12 amino acids. Trimming removed 2 bases at V and 4 bases at J, with 5 bases between. The CDR3 spells CASSLSLTEAFF. CDR3 nucleotide sequence: TGTGCCAGCAGTTTAAGTCTCACTGAAGCTTTCTTT.

There are many counts of this clonotype. The genes are TRBV10-1 and TRBJ2-3; D perhaps matches TRBD1 (5 bases). Per the germline V gene, CDR1 is WNHNN and CDR2 is SYGVQD (reference sequence). V shed 8 bases and J shed 0 bases, with 12 bases lying between them. This CDR3 contains 14 residues. The CDR3 loop is CASSQGRSTDTQYF. The CDR3 DNA reads TGCGCCAGCTCCCAGGGCAGGAGCACAGATACGCAGTATTTT.

This clonotype has just a few counts. The rearrangement uses TRBV2 and TRBJ1-1; 8 bases line up with TRBD1. Losses at the gene ends were 7 bases for V and 4 bases for J; bases not matched to a gene: 8. The CDR3 covers 14 residues. Germline V gives CDR1 SNHLY, CDR2 FYNNEI. For the CDR3, the DNA is TGTGCCAGCACAGTGGACAGGGTATCCACTGAAGCTTTCTTT. Translation: CASTVDRVSTEAFF.

This clonotype showed up just once. A much larger clonotype is one base distant, so this may be a read error. The rearrangement links TRBV28 to TRBJ2-7, with D possibly TRBD1 on 6 matching bases. The CDR3 loop spans 13 amino acids. Germline V gene lookup returns CDR1 MDHEN and CDR2 SYDVKM. Trimming took 8 bases from V and 7 from J, leaving 18 bases between them. CDR3 amino acids: CASLGPDRREQYF. In DNA, the CDR3 is TGTGCCAGCCTGGGCCCTGACAGGAGGGAGCAGTACTTC.

This clonotype occurred a few times. The gene calls are TRBV5-1 and TRBJ2-1; D remains ambiguous. CDR1 is SGHRS, CDR2 YFSETQ, per germline. This CDR3 region has 14 residues. V gave up 0 bases and J gave up 6 bases, with 10 bases separating them. CDR3 region: CASSLAAGANEQFF. CDR3 bases: TGCGCCAGCAGCTTGGCCGCTGGAGCCAATGAGCAGTTCTTC.

The chain employs TRBV4-3 and TRBJ2-7, with D possibly matching TRBD2 (5 bases). Trimming removed 3 bases at V and 0 bases at J, with 12 bases between. Per germline, CDR1 LGHNA and CDR2 YSLEER. The CDR3 covers 15 residues. CDR3 DNA sequence: TGCGCCAGCAGCCAGGACTGGGTAAGCTCCTACGAGCAGTACTTC. It yields the protein CASSQDWVSSYEQYF.

The CDR3 protein is CASSVRSGELFF. The CDR3 nucleotides are TGTGCCAGCAGCGTAAGGAGTGGGGAGCTGTTTTTT. The chain uses TRBV9 and TRBJ2-2, with unresolved D. V lost 1 base and J lost 8, with 6 bases in between. The germline V gene has CDR1 SGDLS and CDR2 YYNGEE. This CDR3 contains 12 residues.

This clonotype occurred many times. The chain combines TRBV7-2 with TRBJ2-3; a possible D gene is TRBD2 (6 bases). Trimming left V 3 bases short and J 0 bases short, with 10 bases between. The germline V gene has CDR1 SGHTA and CDR2 FQGNSA. The CDR3 totals 15 residues. The CDR3 loop reads CASSFPGLSTDTQYF. The CDR3 DNA reads TGTGCCAGCAGCTTCCCGGGACTCAGCACAGATACGCAGTATTTT.

This clonotype was seen repeatedly, ten times or more. The chain uses TRBV27 and TRBJ2-3, with 10 nucleotides matching TRBD1. CDR3 length: 15 residues. V dropped 4 bases and J dropped 5; count of bases not matched to a gene: 6. Germline values: CDR1 MNHEY, CDR2 SMNVEV (reference sequence). The CDR3 region is CASSYDRGQGDTQYF. The CDR3 bases are TGTGCCAGCAGTTACGACAGGGGGCAGGGAGATACGCAGTATTTT.

This clonotype has at least ten counts. This chain connects TRBV4-2 to TRBJ1-1; TRBD1 might be the D (5 bases). Per the germline V gene, CDR1 is LGHNA and CDR2 is YNFKEQ. The length of the CDR3 is 14 residues. The V and J ends lost 0 bases and 2 bases respectively, with 7 bases between them. The CDR3 DNA sequence: TGTGCCAGCAGCCAAGATTGGGGCAACACTGAAGCTTTCTTT. Translated: CASSQDWGNTEAFF.

This clonotype was observed a few times. The chain links TRBV14 to TRBJ2-5; a possible D gene is TRBD2 (5 bases). Germline loops: CDR1 SGHDN, CDR2 FVKESK. V gave up 0 bases and J gave up 6 bases, with 14 bases separating them. The CDR3 sequence is 15 residues long. CDR3 sequence: CASSQERFGEKTQYF. The CDR3 nucleotides read TGTGCCAGCAGCCAAGAGCGGTTCGGGGAAAAGACCCAGTACTTC.

In its sample, this clonotype was seen many times. The chain has TRBV5-8 and TRBJ1-1, with D possibly TRBD1 on 5 matching bases. Germline values: CDR1 SGHTS, CDR2 YDEGEE. This CDR3 spans 13 amino acids. V was clipped by 6 bases and J by 5 bases, with 14 bases between them. CDR3: CASTTEGITEAFF. CDR3 DNA: TGTGCCAGCACCACAGAGGGGATTACTGAAGCTTTCTTT.

This clonotype has a handful of counts. J is TRBJ1-1 and V is TRBV10-3; D is uncertain. The CDR3 extends over 15 amino acids. V lost 6 bases and J 1 base, leaving 15 bases between the germline ends. Germline V gene lookup returns CDR1 ENHRY and CDR2 SYGVKD. The CDR3 spells CAIRDSLRANTEAFF. The CDR3 DNA follows: TGTGCCATCAGGGATTCCCTTCGGGCGAACACTGAAGCTTTCTTT.